This is a list of T cell receptor beta chains from one sample in a study of shared clonotypes between healthy human individuals. Profiling relied on immunoSEQ multiplex PCR, and the TCRdb table lists in-frame clones only, not all of them. In the table there are some 1.1 million clones, roughly 80% of which are singletons. Sequenced sample: memory CD4+ T cells from PBMCs. All receptors come from a young man in good health. Some clones in this sample may be carry-over from other donors' samples. Both conserved end residues are part of each CDR3. Fields, in order: J gene, clone size, D gene, V gene, CDR3 length, CDR3 DNA, CDR3 protein. D genes are given only for firm matches. The size entry is marked missing in some rows and otherwise reads once, few, many or a size class.

j_gene: TRBJ2-2; abundance: few; d_gene: .; v_gene: TRBV28; len: 14; CDR3nt: TGTGCCAGCAGTTTAGGGGGTAACACCGGGGAGCTGTTTTTT; CDR3aa: CASSLGGNTGELFF
j_gene: TRBJ2-7; abundance: .; d_gene: TRBD1; v_gene: TRBV18; len: 15; CDR3nt: TGTGCCAGCTCGGCCCGGGACAGGGGTTCGTCCGAGCAGTACTTC; CDR3aa: CASSARDRGSSEQYF
j_gene: TRBJ1-2; abundance: .; d_gene: .; v_gene: TRBV27; len: 13; CDR3nt: TGTGCCAGCAGTTTATCGCAAGGCTATGGCTACACCTTC; CDR3aa: CASSLSQGYGYTF
j_gene: TRBJ1-1; abundance: .; d_gene: .; v_gene: TRBV30; len: 13; CDR3nt: TGTGCCTGGAGTGTACAGGAGAACACTGAAGCTTTCTTT; CDR3aa: CAWSVQENTEAFF
j_gene: TRBJ2-5; abundance: .; d_gene: TRBD2; v_gene: TRBV7-9; len: 15; CDR3nt: TGTGCCAGCAGCCAGACGGGGGGAGGGAGAGAGACCCAGTACTTC; CDR3aa: CASSQTGGGRETQYF
j_gene: TRBJ2-2; abundance: .; d_gene: TRBD2; v_gene: TRBV7-3; len: 15; CDR3nt: TGTGCCAGCAGCATGGGACTAGCGAACACCGGGGAGCTGTTTTTT; CDR3aa: CASSMGLANTGELFF
j_gene: TRBJ2-1; abundance: few; d_gene: TRBD2; v_gene: TRBV9; len: 19; CDR3nt: TGTGCCAGCAGCTTTAGTGGCCTACCGGGACTAGCAGACTACAATGAGCAGTTCTTC; CDR3aa: CASSFSGLPGLADYNEQFF
j_gene: TRBJ2-2; abundance: .; d_gene: TRBD1; v_gene: TRBV19; len: 18; CDR3nt: TGTGCCAGTAGTAGGAGGACAGGAACCCTCGGGGACACCGGGGAGCTGTTTTTT; CDR3aa: CASSRRTGTLGDTGELFF
j_gene: TRBJ1-5; abundance: .; d_gene: .; v_gene: TRBV6-6; len: 15; CDR3nt: TGTGCCAGCAGCACCGTCCCGGGACTGGACCAGCCCCAGCATTTT; CDR3aa: CASSTVPGLDQPQHF
j_gene: TRBJ2-1; abundance: .; d_gene: .; v_gene: TRBV7-7; len: 14; CDR3nt: TGTGCCAGCAGCCGGGGAGGTACAGACAATGAGCAGTTCTTC; CDR3aa: CASSRGGTDNEQFF
j_gene: TRBJ1-3; abundance: .; d_gene: .; v_gene: TRBV6-1; len: 15; CDR3nt: TGTGCCAGCAGTGAATGGGGAGCGTCTGGAAACACCATATATTTT; CDR3aa: CASSEWGASGNTIYF
j_gene: TRBJ1-5; abundance: .; d_gene: .; v_gene: TRBV5-5; len: 14; CDR3nt: TGTGCATCCTCCGGAGGGGGGCCCGATCAGCCCCAGCATTTT; CDR3aa: CASSGGGPDQPQHF
j_gene: TRBJ2-7; abundance: few; d_gene: TRBD1; v_gene: TRBV6-5; len: 11; CDR3nt: TGTGCCACCGGACAGGCCCTCGAGCAGTACTTC; CDR3aa: CATGQALEQYF
j_gene: TRBJ1-2; abundance: .; d_gene: TRBD1; v_gene: TRBV19; len: 15; CDR3nt: TGTGCCAGTAGTCCCCCGGGGCAGGGGGCGCAGGGCTACACCTTC; CDR3aa: CASSPPGQGAQGYTF
j_gene: TRBJ1-2; abundance: .; d_gene: .; v_gene: TRBV7-8; len: 14; CDR3nt: TGTGCCAGCAGCTTTGGGGGCAGGGGTGATGGCTACACCTTC; CDR3aa: CASSFGGRGDGYTF
j_gene: TRBJ2-7; abundance: .; d_gene: .; v_gene: TRBV18; len: 14; CDR3nt: TGTGCCAGCTCACCGACTCTTTTTAATTACGAGCAGTACTTC; CDR3aa: CASSPTLFNYEQYF
j_gene: TRBJ1-2; abundance: .; d_gene: .; v_gene: TRBV4-3; len: 16; CDR3nt: TGCGCCAGCAGCCAAGATTCGTTAGGGATCAGCTATGGCTACACCTTC; CDR3aa: CASSQDSLGISYGYTF
j_gene: TRBJ1-2; abundance: many; d_gene: .; v_gene: TRBV4-2; len: 15; CDR3nt: TGTGCCAGCAGCCAAGAAACAGGACACTTCTATGGCTACACCTTC; CDR3aa: CASSQETGHFYGYTF
j_gene: TRBJ2-7; abundance: .; d_gene: TRBD2; v_gene: TRBV5-6; len: 15; CDR3nt: TGTGCCAGCAGCAGGACTAGCGGGAGCTCCTACGAGCAGTACTTC; CDR3aa: CASSRTSGSSYEQYF
j_gene: TRBJ1-2; abundance: .; d_gene: TRBD1; v_gene: TRBV14; len: 14; CDR3nt: TGTGCCAGCAGCCCACGGGACAGCCTTTATGGCTACACCTTC; CDR3aa: CASSPRDSLYGYTF
j_gene: TRBJ2-2; abundance: .; d_gene: .; v_gene: TRBV4-2; len: 15; CDR3nt: TGTGCCAGCAGCCAAGGGAGAATAGCCACCGGGGAGCTGTTTTTT; CDR3aa: CASSQGRIATGELFF
j_gene: TRBJ2-7; abundance: .; d_gene: TRBD2; v_gene: TRBV19; len: 16; CDR3nt: TGTGCCAGTATAATGGGGTTACAAGCGGGAGACTACGAGCAGTACTTC; CDR3aa: CASIMGLQAGDYEQYF
j_gene: TRBJ2-3; abundance: .; d_gene: .; v_gene: TRBV9; len: 14; CDR3nt: TGTGCCAGCAGCGTAGGTGGAGAGGCAGATACGCAGTATTTT; CDR3aa: CASSVGGEADTQYF
j_gene: TRBJ2-7; abundance: many; d_gene: .; v_gene: TRBV5-6; len: 15; CDR3nt: TGTGCCAGCAGCTTGTTGAGTATTGGTTACTACGAGCAGTACTTC; CDR3aa: CASSLLSIGYYEQYF
j_gene: TRBJ1-2; abundance: many; d_gene: .; v_gene: TRBV10-2; len: 12; CDR3nt: TGCGCCAGCAGTTTCGACCGATATGGCTACACCTTC; CDR3aa: CASSFDRYGYTF
j_gene: TRBJ2-7; abundance: .; d_gene: TRBD1; v_gene: TRBV19; len: 15; CDR3nt: TGTGCCAGTAGTACCTCCCGGGACAGAACCTACGAGCAGTACTTC; CDR3aa: CASSTSRDRTYEQYF
j_gene: TRBJ2-7; abundance: .; d_gene: TRBD2; v_gene: TRBV7-2; len: 15; CDR3nt: TGTGCCAGCAGCTTCGGACAAGCGGGAGACCACGAGCAGTACTTC; CDR3aa: CASSFGQAGDHEQYF
j_gene: TRBJ1-2; abundance: .; d_gene: TRBD1; v_gene: TRBV5-6; len: 15; CDR3nt: TGTGCCAGCAGCTCGGCCCGGACAGGGGGGTATGGCTACACCTTC; CDR3aa: CASSSARTGGYGYTF
j_gene: TRBJ2-1; abundance: .; d_gene: .; v_gene: TRBV5-1; len: 15; CDR3nt: TGCGCCAGCAGCGACCTTATTCCTCCTGCCCATGAGCAGTTCTTC; CDR3aa: CASSDLIPPAHEQFF
j_gene: TRBJ2-1; abundance: .; d_gene: TRBD1; v_gene: TRBV7-3; len: 15; CDR3nt: TGTGCCAGCAGTCTGACAGGGGGCGTCTACAATGAGCAGTTCTTC; CDR3aa: CASSLTGGVYNEQFF
j_gene: TRBJ1-2; abundance: .; d_gene: TRBD1; v_gene: TRBV28; len: 15; CDR3nt: TGTGCCAGCAGTTTATCCTTGGGACAGGGCCCTGGCTACACCTTC; CDR3aa: CASSLSLGQGPGYTF
j_gene: TRBJ2-3; abundance: once; d_gene: .; v_gene: TRBV5-1; len: 13; CDR3nt: TGCGCCAGCAGCGGCGTAGAACTAGATACGCAGTATTTT; CDR3aa: CASSGVELDTQYF
j_gene: TRBJ2-3; abundance: .; d_gene: .; v_gene: TRBV6-4; len: 14; CDR3nt: TGTGCCAGCAGTGTCGGCCCAGCCGGAGATACGCAGTATTTT; CDR3aa: CASSVGPAGDTQYF
j_gene: TRBJ1-5; abundance: .; d_gene: .; v_gene: TRBV7-2; len: 15; CDR3nt: TGTGCCAGCAGCTTACAGGGGACGGGCAATCAGCCCCAGCATTTT; CDR3aa: CASSLQGTGNQPQHF
j_gene: TRBJ2-7; abundance: once; d_gene: TRBD2; v_gene: TRBV4-2; len: 15; CDR3nt: TGTGCCAGCAGCCAACGACTAGCGGGAATGGCCGAGCAGTACTTC; CDR3aa: CASSQRLAGMAEQYF
j_gene: TRBJ1-5; abundance: .; d_gene: TRBD1; v_gene: TRBV19; len: 14; CDR3nt: TGTGCCTCCCGAAGGGAAACGACAGGGAAGGCCCAGCATTTT; CDR3aa: CASRRETTGKAQHF
j_gene: TRBJ2-7; abundance: once; d_gene: TRBD2; v_gene: TRBV28; len: 15; CDR3nt: TGTGCCAGCAGTTTCTCCGGGACTAGCGCCTACGAGCAGTACTTC; CDR3aa: CASSFSGTSAYEQYF
j_gene: TRBJ1-2; abundance: .; d_gene: .; v_gene: TRBV7-9; len: 12; CDR3nt: TGTGCCAGCAGCTCTAAGTATGAGCTGCACACCTTC; CDR3aa: CASSSKYELHTF
j_gene: TRBJ2-5; abundance: .; d_gene: .; v_gene: TRBV11-2; len: 14; CDR3nt: TGTGCCAGCAGCGCCGGGACTTATCAAGAGACCCAGTACTTC; CDR3aa: CASSAGTYQETQYF
j_gene: TRBJ1-3; abundance: .; d_gene: .; v_gene: TRBV2; len: 15; CDR3nt: TGTGCCAGCAGTGTAGCCCCGGTGGACGGATACACCATATATTTT; CDR3aa: CASSVAPVDGYTIYF
j_gene: TRBJ2-3; abundance: .; d_gene: TRBD2; v_gene: TRBV29-1; len: 13; CDR3nt: TGCAGCGTTGAAGGCGGGAGTAAGGATACGCAGTATTTT; CDR3aa: CSVEGGSKDTQYF
j_gene: TRBJ1-1; abundance: once; d_gene: .; v_gene: TRBV6-1; len: 13; CDR3nt: TGTGCCACCCACCTGACAAGGAGGACTGAAGCTTTCTTT; CDR3aa: CATHLTRRTEAFF
j_gene: TRBJ2-7; abundance: .; d_gene: .; v_gene: TRBV27; len: 12; CDR3nt: TGTGCCAGCAGTGGCAGGGCCTACGAGCAGTACTTC; CDR3aa: CASSGRAYEQYF
j_gene: TRBJ1-5; abundance: .; d_gene: .; v_gene: TRBV2; len: 12; CDR3nt: TGTGCCAGCGGGTCAGCTGGGCAGCCCCAGCATTTT; CDR3aa: CASGSAGQPQHF
j_gene: TRBJ2-1; abundance: .; d_gene: TRBD2; v_gene: TRBV18; len: 14; CDR3nt: TGTGCCAGCTCACCACCGCCAGCGGGAGCTGAGCAGTTCTTC; CDR3aa: CASSPPPAGAEQFF
j_gene: TRBJ2-7; abundance: .; d_gene: .; v_gene: TRBV5-1; len: 20; CDR3nt: TGCGCCAGCAGCTTGGCGGGCGGGCCGACAAATCAAAAGAGCTCCTACGAGCAGTACTTC; CDR3aa: CASSLAGGPTNQKSSYEQYF
j_gene: TRBJ2-1; abundance: .; d_gene: .; v_gene: TRBV14; len: 14; CDR3nt: TGTGCCAGCAGCCAAGCAGGTTTCTACAATGAGCAGTTCTTC; CDR3aa: CASSQAGFYNEQFF
j_gene: TRBJ1-1; abundance: .; d_gene: TRBD1; v_gene: TRBV18; len: 14; CDR3nt: TGTGCCAGCTCCGGCTACAGGGGGGGTACTGAAGCTTTCTTT; CDR3aa: CASSGYRGGTEAFF
j_gene: TRBJ2-1; abundance: few; d_gene: TRBD2; v_gene: TRBV2; len: 15; CDR3nt: TGTGCCAGCAGACCGGGACTAGCGGGAGTTGGCGAGCAGTTCTTC; CDR3aa: CASRPGLAGVGEQFF
j_gene: TRBJ1-2; abundance: .; d_gene: TRBD1; v_gene: TRBV18; len: 14; CDR3nt: TGTGCCAGCTCACCACCCGGGACAGGGGTCGGCTACACCTTC; CDR3aa: CASSPPGTGVGYTF
j_gene: TRBJ2-7; abundance: .; d_gene: TRBD2; v_gene: TRBV28; len: 16; CDR3nt: TGTGCCAGCAGTTTATATGCGACTAGCGGGAACAACGAGCAGTACTTC; CDR3aa: CASSLYATSGNNEQYF
j_gene: TRBJ2-7; abundance: .; d_gene: .; v_gene: TRBV6-5; len: 13; CDR3nt: TGTGCCAGCAGTTCAAGCGGTACCTACGAGCAGTACTTC; CDR3aa: CASSSSGTYEQYF
j_gene: TRBJ1-4; abundance: .; d_gene: TRBD1; v_gene: TRBV5-1; len: 14; CDR3nt: TGCGCCAGCACCCCCGGGACAGGGCATGAAAAACTGTTTTTT; CDR3aa: CASTPGTGHEKLFF
j_gene: TRBJ2-7; abundance: .; d_gene: .; v_gene: TRBV5-1; len: 14; CDR3nt: TGCGCCAGCAGCTTGGCAGGGGCCCCACTAGAGCAGTACTTC; CDR3aa: CASSLAGAPLEQYF
j_gene: TRBJ2-7; abundance: .; d_gene: .; v_gene: TRBV28; len: 14; CDR3nt: TGTGCCAGCAGCCCCCTCTGGGGCGACCACGAGCAGTACTTC; CDR3aa: CASSPLWGDHEQYF
j_gene: TRBJ1-1; abundance: few; d_gene: .; v_gene: TRBV10-3; len: 15; CDR3nt: TGTGCCATCAGTGAGTCAGGACAGTTGAACACTGAAGCTTTCTTT; CDR3aa: CAISESGQLNTEAFF
j_gene: TRBJ2-1; abundance: .; d_gene: TRBD2; v_gene: TRBV6-5; len: 14; CDR3nt: TGTGCCAGCAGTCTCGGGACTAACTACAATGAGCAGTTCTTC; CDR3aa: CASSLGTNYNEQFF